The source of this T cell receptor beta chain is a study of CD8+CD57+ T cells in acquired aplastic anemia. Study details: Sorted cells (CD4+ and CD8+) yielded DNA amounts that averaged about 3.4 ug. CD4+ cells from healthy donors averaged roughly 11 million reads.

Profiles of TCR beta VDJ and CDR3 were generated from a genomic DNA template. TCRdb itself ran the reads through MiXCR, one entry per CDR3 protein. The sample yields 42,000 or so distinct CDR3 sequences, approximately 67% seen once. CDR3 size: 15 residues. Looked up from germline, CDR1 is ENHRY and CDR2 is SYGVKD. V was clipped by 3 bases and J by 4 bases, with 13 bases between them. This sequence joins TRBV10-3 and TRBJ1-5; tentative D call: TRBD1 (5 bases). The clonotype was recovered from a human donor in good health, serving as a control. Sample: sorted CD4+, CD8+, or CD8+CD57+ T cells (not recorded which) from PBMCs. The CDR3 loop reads CAISDQTGGNQPQHF. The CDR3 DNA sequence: TGTGCCATCAGTGACCAAACAGGTGGGAATCAGCCCCAGCATTTT.